Listed below are T cell receptor beta chains from one sample, sequenced in a study of cytomegalovirus exposure and HLA in healthy donors. Sequenced by immunoSEQ multiplex PCR; TCRdb stores in-frame clones only, minus some. The sample includes about 69,000 clones, roughly 74% of them seen just once. The sequenced sample consisted of PBMCs. Receptor source: a woman aged 25 to 39 in good health and CMV-seropositive. Each CDR3 is given with its conserved first and last residue. The D gene is left open where the match is weak. Rows give clone size only sometimes, using once, few, many, or a class for an expanded clone.

v_gene: TRBV7-2; j_gene: TRBJ1-1; abundance: -; d_gene: -; CDR3aa: CASSLALRGTEAFF; CDR3nt: TGTGCCAGCAGCTTAGCCTTGAGGGGGACTGAAGCTTTCTTT
v_gene: TRBV2; j_gene: TRBJ1-5; abundance: many; d_gene: TRBD1; CDR3aa: CASSPTTGANQPQHF; CDR3nt: TGTGCCAGCAGTCCCACGACAGGGGCGAATCAGCCCCAGCATTTT
v_gene: TRBV29-1; j_gene: TRBJ1-2; abundance: -; d_gene: TRBD1; CDR3aa: CSVLTGAHGYTF; CDR3nt: TGCAGCGTCTTGACAGGGGCACATGGCTACACCTTC
v_gene: TRBV30; j_gene: TRBJ2-1; abundance: -; d_gene: TRBD2; CDR3aa: CAWSSSGRAHNEQFF; CDR3nt: TGTGCCTGGAGCTCTAGCGGGAGGGCCCACAATGAGCAGTTCTTC
v_gene: TRBV5-1; j_gene: TRBJ2-7; abundance: few; d_gene: -; CDR3aa: CASSGRGDSFYEQYF; CDR3nt: TGCGCCAGCAGCGGACGCGGGGATTCATTCTACGAGCAGTACTTC
v_gene: TRBV27; j_gene: TRBJ2-5; abundance: -; d_gene: -; CDR3aa: CASSFRDTEETQYF; CDR3nt: TGTGCCAGCAGTTTCCGTGACACAGAAGAGACCCAGTACTTC
v_gene: TRBV30; j_gene: TRBJ2-7; abundance: -; d_gene: TRBD2; CDR3aa: CAWRGTSKFSYEQYF; CDR3nt: TGTGCCTGGAGAGGGACTAGTAAGTTTTCCTACGAGCAGTACTTC
v_gene: TRBV10-3; j_gene: TRBJ2-7; abundance: -; d_gene: TRBD2; CDR3aa: CAISERGLAGSYEQYF; CDR3nt: TGTGCCATCAGTGAGCGGGGACTAGCGGGGAGCTACGAGCAGTACTTC
v_gene: TRBV6-5; j_gene: TRBJ2-7; abundance: few; d_gene: TRBD2; CDR3aa: CASLDWTSGFYEQYF; CDR3nt: TGTGCCAGCCTCGACTGGACTAGCGGTTTTTACGAGCAGTACTTC
v_gene: TRBV30; j_gene: TRBJ1-2; abundance: -; d_gene: -; CDR3aa: CAWSRQGSDYGYTF; CDR3nt: TGTGCCTGGAGTCGTCAGGGGTCGGACTATGGCTACACCTTC
v_gene: TRBV5-1; j_gene: TRBJ2-7; abundance: -; d_gene: -; CDR3aa: CASRGAQNSYEQYF; CDR3nt: TGCGCCAGCAGAGGGGCCCAGAACTCCTACGAGCAGTACTTC
v_gene: TRBV5-1; j_gene: TRBJ1-3; abundance: -; d_gene: TRBD1; CDR3aa: CASSFAGGEGNTIYF; CDR3nt: TGCGCCAGCAGCTTCGCAGGGGGCGAAGGAAACACCATATATTTT
v_gene: TRBV4-2; j_gene: TRBJ2-2; abundance: few; d_gene: TRBD2; CDR3aa: CASSQGLAGGTGELFF; CDR3nt: TGTGCCAGCAGCCAAGGACTAGCGGGAGGAACCGGGGAGCTGTTTTTT
v_gene: TRBV10-3; j_gene: TRBJ2-7; abundance: -; d_gene: TRBD1; CDR3aa: CAISDPGQGAVNYEQYF; CDR3nt: TGTGCCATCAGCGATCCGGGACAGGGGGCAGTTAACTACGAGCAGTACTTC
v_gene: TRBV5-1; j_gene: TRBJ2-5; abundance: -; d_gene: TRBD1; CDR3aa: CASSLRQGGETQYF; CDR3nt: TGCGCCAGCAGCTTGCGACAGGGTGGAGAGACCCAGTACTTC
v_gene: TRBV7-9; j_gene: TRBJ1-1; abundance: few; d_gene: TRBD1; CDR3aa: CASSARTGQGATHFGAFF; CDR3nt: TGTGCCAGCAGCGCCCGGACAGGGCAGGGGGCGACTCATTTTGGAGCTTTCTTT
v_gene: TRBV7-2; j_gene: TRBJ2-2; abundance: few; d_gene: -; CDR3aa: CASSPQTGGGGELFF; CDR3nt: TGTGCCAGCAGCCCCCAGACGGGGGGCGGTGGGGAGCTGTTTTTT
v_gene: TRBV5-1; j_gene: TRBJ1-2; abundance: once; d_gene: TRBD1; CDR3aa: CASSQSGTGYGYTF; CDR3nt: TGCGCCAGCAGCCAGTCCGGGACAGGATATGGCTACACCTTC
v_gene: TRBV9; j_gene: TRBJ2-5; abundance: -; d_gene: -; CDR3aa: CASSRGLQEGETQYF; CDR3nt: TGTGCCAGCAGTCGTGGGTTACAGGAGGGGGAGACCCAGTACTTC
v_gene: TRBV7-9; j_gene: TRBJ2-7; abundance: once; d_gene: -; CDR3aa: CASSLSQFYEQYF; CDR3nt: TGTGCCAGCAGCTTGTCCCAGTTCTACGAGCAGTACTTC
v_gene: TRBV7-9; j_gene: TRBJ1-2; abundance: -; d_gene: TRBD1; CDR3aa: CASSGYRGENYGYTF; CDR3nt: TGTGCCAGCAGCGGGTACAGGGGAGAGAACTATGGCTACACCTTC
v_gene: TRBV6-1; j_gene: TRBJ2-2; abundance: -; d_gene: TRBD1; CDR3aa: CASRQGTGELFF; CDR3nt: TGTGCCAGCAGACAGGGGACCGGGGAGCTGTTTTTT
v_gene: TRBV18; j_gene: TRBJ1-5; abundance: -; d_gene: -; CDR3aa: CASSTSGGEQPQHF; CDR3nt: TGTGCCAGCTCGACCTCCGGGGGAGAGCAGCCCCAGCATTTT
v_gene: TRBV30; j_gene: TRBJ2-2; abundance: -; d_gene: TRBD2; CDR3aa: CAWSEGLETGELFF; CDR3nt: TGTGCCTGGAGTGAGGGACTAGAAACCGGGGAGCTGTTTTTT
v_gene: TRBV28; j_gene: TRBJ2-7; abundance: once; d_gene: TRBD2; CDR3aa: CASSFGSASGTYEQYF; CDR3nt: TGTGCCAGCAGTTTCGGTTCGGCTAGCGGGACCTACGAGCAGTACTTC
v_gene: TRBV29-1; j_gene: TRBJ1-5; abundance: -; d_gene: TRBD1; CDR3aa: CSVQTGGNQPQHF; CDR3nt: TGCAGCGTCCAAACAGGGGGCAATCAGCCCCAGCATTTT
v_gene: TRBV7-9; j_gene: TRBJ1-1; abundance: -; d_gene: -; CDR3aa: CASSALPGTEAFF; CDR3nt: TGTGCCAGCAGCGCCCTTCCGGGTACTGAAGCTTTCTTT
v_gene: TRBV7-2; j_gene: TRBJ2-2; abundance: few; d_gene: -; CDR3aa: CASSLVGFANTGELFF; CDR3nt: TGTGCCAGCAGCTTAGTGGGCTTCGCGAACACCGGGGAGCTGTTTTTT
v_gene: TRBV5-1; j_gene: TRBJ1-1; abundance: -; d_gene: -; CDR3aa: CASSFTGPNTEAFF; CDR3nt: TGCGCCAGCAGCTTCACAGGGCCGAACACTGAAGCTTTCTTT
v_gene: TRBV5-1; j_gene: TRBJ1-1; abundance: -; d_gene: -; CDR3aa: CASSYREPTEAFF; CDR3nt: TGCGCCAGCAGCTACAGGGAACCCACTGAAGCTTTCTTT
v_gene: TRBV19; j_gene: TRBJ1-5; abundance: -; d_gene: -; CDR3aa: CASRGSRGNQPQHF; CDR3nt: TGTGCCAGTAGGGGTTCGAGGGGCAATCAGCCCCAGCATTTT
v_gene: TRBV5-1; j_gene: TRBJ2-7; abundance: -; d_gene: -; CDR3aa: CASSPSPGYEQYF; CDR3nt: TGCGCCAGCAGCCCCTCGCCGGGATACGAGCAGTACTTC
v_gene: TRBV5-1; j_gene: TRBJ2-2; abundance: -; d_gene: -; CDR3aa: CASSLRTANTGELFF; CDR3nt: TGCGCCAGCAGCTTGAGGACAGCGAACACCGGGGAGCTGTTTTTT
v_gene: TRBV5-1; j_gene: TRBJ1-1; abundance: few; d_gene: -; CDR3aa: CASSVDNYEAFF; CDR3nt: TGCGCCAGCAGCGTGGACAACTATGAAGCTTTCTTT
v_gene: TRBV4-1; j_gene: TRBJ1-4; abundance: -; d_gene: TRBD1; CDR3aa: CASSLSRTGRNEKLFF; CDR3nt: TGCGCCAGCAGCCTGAGCAGGACAGGACGTAATGAAAAACTGTTTTTT
v_gene: TRBV5-4; j_gene: TRBJ1-1; abundance: -; d_gene: TRBD1; CDR3aa: CASSVDRGHITEAFF; CDR3nt: TGTGCCAGCAGCGTAGACAGGGGGCATATCACTGAAGCTTTCTTT
v_gene: TRBV5-1; j_gene: TRBJ1-1; abundance: once; d_gene: -; CDR3aa: CASSLAEGTEAFF; CDR3nt: TGCGCCAGCAGCTTGGCCGAGGGCACTGAAGCTTTCTTT
v_gene: TRBV18; j_gene: TRBJ2-7; abundance: -; d_gene: TRBD1; CDR3aa: CASSPRQGEQYF; CDR3nt: TGTGCCAGCTCACCAAGACAGGGCGAGCAGTACTTC
v_gene: TRBV2; j_gene: TRBJ1-4; abundance: few; d_gene: TRBD1; CDR3aa: CASSNPGTGSEKLFF; CDR3nt: TGTGCCAGCAGTAACCCCGGGACAGGGAGTGAAAAACTGTTTTTT
v_gene: TRBV6-6; j_gene: TRBJ1-2; abundance: -; d_gene: -; CDR3aa: CATLPTRDYYGYTF; CDR3nt: TGTGCCACCCTCCCCACGAGGGACTACTATGGCTACACCTTC
v_gene: TRBV10-1; j_gene: TRBJ2-5; abundance: -; d_gene: -; CDR3aa: CASSRTASQETQYF; CDR3nt: TGCGCCAGCAGCAGGACAGCTTCTCAAGAGACCCAGTACTTC
v_gene: TRBV4-1; j_gene: TRBJ2-7; abundance: -; d_gene: TRBD2; CDR3aa: CASSFGTSGTYGGNEQYF; CDR3nt: TGCGCCAGCAGCTTCGGGACTAGCGGTACCTACGGGGGGAACGAGCAGTACTTC
v_gene: TRBV29-1; j_gene: TRBJ2-7; abundance: -; d_gene: -; CDR3aa: CSVQEQRGTYEQYF; CDR3nt: TGCAGCGTTCAGGAACAACGGGGGACCTACGAGCAGTACTTC
v_gene: TRBV30; j_gene: TRBJ1-1; abundance: -; d_gene: -; CDR3aa: CAGGYDGNTEAFF; CDR3nt: TGTGCCGGGGGCTATGATGGGAACACTGAAGCTTTCTTT
v_gene: TRBV2; j_gene: TRBJ2-2; abundance: -; d_gene: TRBD1; CDR3aa: CASYAGTGSAGELFF; CDR3nt: TGTGCCAGCTATGCCGGGACAGGGAGCGCCGGGGAGCTGTTTTTT
v_gene: TRBV29-1; j_gene: TRBJ2-2; abundance: few; d_gene: -; CDR3aa: CSVRRGPNTGELFF; CDR3nt: TGCAGCGTGCGCAGGGGCCCGAACACCGGGGAGCTGTTTTTT